This passage covers 31 T cell receptor beta chains from one sample sequenced in a study of blood T cells in healthy people across ages. The second PCR ran about 6 to 12 cycles with a sample-barcoded 5' primer and J-beta primers. MiXCR was run by TCRdb on the 5' RACE reads, yielding one entry per CDR3 protein. The table records more than 900,000 distinct CDR3 sequences, around 27% of them present only once. The same data also contributed to another study, on T cells of mothers and their children.

The sequenced sample consisted of blood. These receptors were collected from a girl aged 2-10 years in good health.

There are a few counts of this clonotype. The CDR3 bases are TGTGCCAGCAGCGAGCAAAGCTGGGGCAATCAGCCCCAGCATTTT. Its protein product is CASSEQSWGNQPQHF. This sequence joins TRBV7-2 and TRBJ1-5, with D hard to call. The CDR3 runs 15 residues. Germline lookup yields CDR1 SGHTA and CDR2 FQGNSA. The V end lost 5 bases, the J end lost 2 bases, and 13 bases lay between the germline ends.

The chain is built from TRBV7-9 and TRBJ1-2; D remains ambiguous. This CDR3 is built from 11 residues. V was trimmed by 5 bases and J by 6 bases, leaving 7 bases between them. Germline CDR1 is SEHNR and CDR2 is FQNEAQ (reference sequence). The CDR3 sequence: CASSPSDGYTF. The CDR3 DNA reads TGTGCCAGCAGCCCCTCAGATGGCTACACCTTC.

This clonotype showed up just a few times. This chain connects TRBV12-3 or TRBV12-4 to TRBJ2-5, with D possibly TRBD2 on 5 matching bases. The DNA end is more similar to TRBJ2-7, so the J call may be wrong. The CDR3 contains 14 residues. The CDR3 DNA reads TGTGCCAGCAGTTTAAGCGGCTACTCCTACGAGCAGTACTTC. Its translation: CASSLSGYSYEQYF.

The rearrangement joins TRBV28 to TRBJ2-3, with D maybe TRBD1 (6 bases). CDR3 length: 15 residues. CDR1 and CDR2 (germline): MDHEN, SYDVKM. With 3 bases removed from V and 2 bases from J, the gap between germline ends came to 12 bases. The CDR3 spells CASSFPGQTTDTQYF. Here the CDR3 DNA reads TGTGCCAGCAGTTTCCCCGGACAGACCACAGATACGCAGTATTTT.

This clonotype was observed a handful of times. The chain has TRBV20-1 and TRBJ2-3, with 9 bases that match TRBD2. This CDR3 is built from 16 residues. V trimming: 3 bases; J trimming: 0 bases; junction bases outside the gene matches: 7. Per germline, CDR1 DFQATT and CDR2 SNEGSKA (reference sequence). The CDR3 DNA sequence: TGCAGTGCTAGTGGTGTCGCGGGGGGGAGCACAGATACGCAGTATTTT. Translated, it gives CSASGVAGGSTDTQYF.

This clonotype was detected many times. CDR3 coding DNA: TGTGCCAGCAGCGTAGACATGAACACTGAAGCTTTCTTT. This gives the protein CASSVDMNTEAFF. The rearrangement joins TRBV9 to TRBJ1-1; D not certain. There are 13 residues in the CDR3. V shed 0 bases and J shed 0 bases, with 3 bases lying between them. Germline assignment: CDR1 SGDLS and CDR2 YYNGEE. Variable domain in full (rest from reference TRBV9 and TRBJ1-1): DSGVTQTPKHLITATGQRVTLRCSPRSGDLSVYWYQQSLDQGLQFLIQYYNGEERAKGNILERFSAQQFPDLHSELNLSSLELGDSALYFCASSVDMNTEAFFGQGTRLTVV.

The V and J genes are TRBV5-1 and TRBJ1-4; 7 bases map to TRBD1. V shed 4 bases and J 7 bases; nucleotides not matched to a gene: 13. CDR1 is SGHRS, CDR2 YFSETQ, per germline. This CDR3 contains 16 residues. CDR3 nucleotide sequence: TGCGCCAGCAGCCGGACAGGAGGAGATGGGGCTGAAAAACTGTTTTTT. This translates into CASSRTGGDGAEKLFF.

This chain links TRBV7-3 with TRBJ1-1, with D perhaps TRBD1 (5 bases). The CDR3 is 15 residues long. Germline CDR1 reads SGHTA; CDR2 reads FQGTGA. The V and J ends lost 3 bases and 1 base respectively, with 12 bases between them. CDR3 DNA: TGTGCCAGCAGCTTGCGGGTACAGGAGAACACTGAAGCTTTCTTT. Encoded protein: CASSLRVQENTEAFF.

Turning to this clonotype: The junction departs from germline at one end; a sequencing error may be responsible. The chain combines TRBV7-9 with TRBJ2-3; no firm D call. This CDR3 spans 16 amino acids. Germline CDR1 is SEHNR and CDR2 is FQNEAQ (reference sequence). CDR3 DNA: TGTGCCAGCAGCGTATCCATCCGACCGGGCTCAGACACGCAGTATTTT. This translates into CASSVSIRPGSDTQYF.

With regard to this clonotype: The CDR3 carries no conserved terminal phenylalanine or tryptophan, so it likely arises from a read error. The V call is TRBV12-3 or TRBV12-4, the J call TRBJ1-1; no reliable D call. This CDR3 spans 12 amino acids. DNA for the CDR3: TGTGCCAGCAGGGAAGAAGGCACTGGAGCTTTCCTT. Translated, it gives CASREEGTGAFL.

The rearrangement joins TRBV20-1 to TRBJ2-3; D might be TRBD2 (6 bases). The CDR3 runs 11 residues. Trimming removed 5 bases from V and 3 bases from J, with 6 bases in between. The germline V gene encodes CDR1 DFQATT and CDR2 SNEGSKA (reference sequence). The CDR3 reads CSAAGTDTQYF. CDR3 DNA sequence: TGCAGTGCTGCGGGGACAGATACGCAGTATTTT.

This clonotype was seen only a few times. This chain uses TRBV7-2 with TRBJ2-5; 7 bases match TRBD2. The DNA end is a closer match to TRBJ2-1, so the J assignment may be wrong. This CDR3 is 14 amino acids long. CDR1 is SGHTA and CDR2 is FQGNSA in the germline V gene. Here the CDR3 reads CASSFGQRGDEQFF. DNA for the CDR3: TGTGCCAGCAGCTTTGGCCAGCGGGGAGATGAGCAGTTCTTC.

This clonotype was seen a handful of times. The CDR3 DNA reads as TGCAGTGCTGAGACTAGCGGGAACTACAATGAGCAGTTCTTC. Protein product: CSAETSGNYNEQFF. This chain links TRBV20-1 with TRBJ2-1; 11 nucleotides align to TRBD2. Germline-derived CDR1 and CDR2 are DFQATT and SNEGSKA (reference sequence). The CDR3 is made up of 14 amino acids. The J segment lost 3 bases and the V segment lost 5 bases, leaving 3 bases of the junction unmatched.

The chain joins TRBV29-1 to TRBJ2-7; D is perhaps TRBD2 (5 bases). Looked up from germline, CDR1 is SQVTM and CDR2 is ANQGSEA. The CDR3 length is 11 residues. V lost 6 bases to trimming and J lost 6 bases, with 12 bases between them. The CDR3: CSVLRGSEQYF. The CDR3 coding sequence is TGCAGCGTCCTTCGAGGGAGCGAGCAGTACTTC.

This clonotype has a handful of counts. V is TRBV20-1 and J is TRBJ2-7; D is unclear. V was cut by 3 bases and J by 2 bases, with 11 bases left in between. The CDR3 has 13 amino acids. Germline-derived CDR1 and CDR2 are DFQATT and SNEGSKA (reference sequence). The CDR3 protein is CSARPGGPYEQYF. The CDR3 DNA reads as TGCAGTGCTAGGCCCGGCGGACCCTACGAGCAGTACTTC.

The V gene is TRBV7-3, the J gene TRBJ2-7, with a possible D match to TRBD1 (6 bases). This CDR3 is built from 13 residues. Germline values: CDR1 SGHTA, CDR2 FQGTGA. V was cut by 4 bases and J by 6 bases, with 13 bases left in between. CDR3 residues: CASSSSGVGEQYF. The CDR3 nucleotides are TGTGCCAGCAGCTCTTCAGGGGTCGGCGAGCAGTACTTC.

J is TRBJ2-5 and V is TRBV11-3, with no clear D. V was pared by 2 bases and J by 4 bases, with 17 bases between. The CDR3 consists of 16 residues. Germline-derived CDR1 and CDR2 are SGHNT and YENEEA. This CDR3 reads CASSLTGFAPPETQYF. CDR3 nucleotide sequence: TGTGCCAGCAGCTTAACGGGCTTCGCACCCCCAGAGACCCAGTACTTC.

This clonotype was counted only a few times. V usage is TRBV12-3 or TRBV12-4 and J usage is TRBJ2-7, with D possibly TRBD2 on 5 matching bases. The CDR3 spans 14 residues. V shed 3 bases and J shed 3 bases, with 12 bases lying between them. The CDR3 is CASSLWGANYEQYF. The CDR3 DNA sequence: TGTGCCAGCAGTTTGTGGGGAGCTAACTACGAGCAGTACTTC.

This chain uses TRBV11-3 with TRBJ2-3; D ambiguous. The germline gives CDR1 SGHNT, CDR2 YENEEA. Between the trimmed V and J ends, which lost 8 bases and 2 bases, there was a span of 5 bases. The CDR3 is 11 amino acids. Written as DNA, the CDR3 is TGTGCCAGCGGCCCCACAGATACGCAGTATTTT. It is translated as CASGPTDTQYF.

The rearrangement uses TRBV5-6 and TRBJ2-5; weak D call: TRBD1 (5 bases). The CDR3 runs 11 residues. Deletions cut 2 bases from V and 11 bases from J, with 10 bases between. Germline V gives CDR1 SGHDT, CDR2 YYEEEE. In DNA form, the CDR3 reads TGTGCCAGCAGCTTAAGGGGCGCTCAGTACTTC. Protein sequence: CASSLRGAQYF.

V and J are TRBV28 and TRBJ2-1; 10 bases map to TRBD2. The CDR3 extends over 17 amino acids. With 3 bases clipped from V and 2 bases from J, the junction kept 7 bases outside the gene matches. Germline CDR1 is MDHEN and CDR2 is SYDVKM. The CDR3 nucleotides read TGTGCCAGCAGTTTCCTCCTAGCGGGGGAAACCTACAATGAGCAGTTCTTC. This gives the protein CASSFLLAGETYNEQFF. Full variable domain (rest looked up from reference TRBV28 and TRBJ2-1): DVKVTQSSRYLVKRTGEKVFLECVQDMDHENMFWYRQDPGLGLRLIYFSYDVKMKEKGDIPEGYSVSREKKERFSLILESASTNQTSMYLCASSFLLAGETYNEQFFGPGTRLTVL.

The gene calls are TRBV6-2 or TRBV6-3 and TRBJ2-2, with 7 bases fitting TRBD1. J was trimmed by 0 bases and V by 6 bases; bases with no gene match: 7. The germline CDR1 and CDR2 sequences are MNHEY and SVGEGT. The CDR3 consists of 16 residues. The CDR3 sequence: CASSRRQGTNTGELFF. The CDR3 region has the DNA TGTGCCAGCAGCCGACGACAGGGCACGAACACCGGGGAGCTGTTTTTT.

This rearrangement joins TRBV29-1 to TRBJ2-2, with no clear D. The germline V gene has CDR1 SQVTM and CDR2 ANQGSEA. This CDR3 region has 13 residues. The V and J ends lost 7 bases and 6 bases respectively, with 15 bases between them. The DNA of the CDR3 is TGCAGCGCCGAAGAAGGAATCGCCGGGGAGCTGTTTTTT. Translating gives CSAEEGIAGELFF.

V is TRBV24-1 and J is TRBJ2-7; possible D gene TRBD2, 6 bases. The CDR3 spans 16 residues. V gave up 6 bases and J gave up 5 bases, with 22 bases separating them. CDR1 KGHDR and CDR2 SFDVKD come from the germline V gene. The CDR3 DNA follows: TGTGCCACCAGTACCGGATTTCCCCCGGGGGAGGACGAGCAGTACTTC. This codes for CATSTGFPPGEDEQYF.

This clonotype was seen a single time. The J gene is TRBJ2-3, the V gene TRBV6-6; tentatively, D is TRBD1 or TRBD2 (5 bases each). Trimming took off 2 bases at V and 1 base at J, with 13 bases between the two ends. Looked up from germline, CDR1 is MNHNY and CDR2 is SVGAGI (reference sequence). The CDR3 totals 16 residues. CDR3 in amino acids: CASSYREGLGTDTQYF. The CDR3 DNA is TGTGCCAGCAGTTACCGTGAGGGGCTGGGCACAGATACGCAGTATTTT.

This clonotype has only a few counts. The chain couples TRBV28 to TRBJ2-7; 7 nucleotides line up with TRBD1. The CDR3 totals 16 residues. CDR1 is MDHEN, CDR2 SYDVKM, per germline. V trimming: 4 bases; J trimming: 0 bases; junction bases outside the gene matches: 9. In DNA form, the CDR3 reads TGTGCCAGCAGTTCCCTCGAGGGGACAGTCTCCTACGAGCAGTACTTC. Translation gives CASSSLEGTVSYEQYF. The full variable domain, with the rest looked up from reference TRBV28 and TRBJ2-7, is DVKVTQSSRYLVKRTGEKVFLECVQDMDHENMFWYRQDPGLGLRLIYFSYDVKMKEKGDIPEGYSVSREKKERFSLILESASTNQTSMYLCASSSLEGTVSYEQYFGPGTRLTVT.

The gene calls are TRBV20-1 and TRBJ1-3, with TRBD1 as a possible D gene (5 bases). The CDR3 has 14 residues. Deletions cut 2 bases from V and 0 bases from J, with 8 bases between. CDR1 is DFQATT and CDR2 is SNEGSKA in the germline V gene (reference sequence). CDR3 DNA sequence: TGCAGTGCTAGACAGGGAAGCTCTGGAAACACCATATATTTT. Translating gives CSARQGSSGNTIYF.

The sample holds a few counts of this clonotype. This chain connects TRBV20-1 to TRBJ1-1, with 9 bases fitting TRBD1. The germline CDR1 and CDR2 sequences are DFQATT and SNEGSKA (reference sequence). With V trimmed by 4 bases and J by 7 bases, 7 bases remained unmatched. This CDR3 is 13 amino acids long. CDR3 protein: CSANRDRVDEAFF. The CDR3 DNA reads as TGCAGTGCTAACCGGGACAGGGTTGATGAAGCTTTCTTT.

The rearrangement joins TRBV2 to TRBJ2-1, with 10 bases identical to TRBD2. Germline V CDR1 and CDR2: SNHLY, FYNNEI. With V trimmed by 11 bases and J by 3 bases, 7 bases remained unmatched. The CDR3 is 14 amino acids. Written as DNA, the CDR3 is TGTGCCGTTTACGGGACTAGCGTCTACAATGAGCAGTTCTTC. Its translation is CAVYGTSVYNEQFF.

Points on this clonotype: In this CDR3 the conserved last residue, phenylalanine or tryptophan, is missing, so a read error is likely. The gene calls are TRBV12-3 or TRBV12-4 and TRBJ2-5; tentatively, D is TRBD2 (6 bases). V was pared by 6 bases and J by 5 bases, with 19 bases between. CDR3 length: 15 residues. CDR3 in DNA: TGTGCCAGCAGCGCCCCACGTCGGGCGGGGGAGACCCAGTACCTC. Its translation is CASSAPRRAGETQYL.

In its sample, this clonotype was seen a few times. The rearrangement uses TRBV25-1 and TRBJ2-5, with D unclear. The better agreement between TRBJ2-1 and the DNA end casts doubt on the J call. The CDR3 runs 13 residues. Per the germline V gene, CDR1 is MGHDK and CDR2 is SYGVNS. The CDR3: CASSEYLNNEQFF. The DNA for the CDR3 is TGTGCCAGCAGTGAATACTTAAACAATGAGCAGTTCTTC.